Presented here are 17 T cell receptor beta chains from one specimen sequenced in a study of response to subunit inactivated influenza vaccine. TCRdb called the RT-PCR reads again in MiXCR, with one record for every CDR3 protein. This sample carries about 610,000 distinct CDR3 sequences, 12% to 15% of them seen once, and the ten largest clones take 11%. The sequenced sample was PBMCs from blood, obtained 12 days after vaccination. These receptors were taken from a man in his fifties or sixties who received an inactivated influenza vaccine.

CDR3 region: CASSLGRVYQETQYF. In DNA form, the CDR3 reads TGTGCCAGCAGCTTAGGAAGGGTTTACCAAGAGACCCAGTACTTC. V and J are TRBV7-2 and TRBJ2-5; D ambiguous. Per germline, CDR1 SGHTA and CDR2 FQGNSA. Trimming stripped 1 base from V and 0 bases from J, with 9 bases between. The CDR3 contains 15 residues.

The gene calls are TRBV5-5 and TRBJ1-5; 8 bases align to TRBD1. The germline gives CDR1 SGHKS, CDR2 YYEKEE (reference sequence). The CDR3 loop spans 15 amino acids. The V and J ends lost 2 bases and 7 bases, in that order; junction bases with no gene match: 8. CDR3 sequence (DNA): TGTGCCAGCAGCTTATATACAGGGGGAGGACAGCCCCAGCATTTT. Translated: CASSLYTGGGQPQHF.

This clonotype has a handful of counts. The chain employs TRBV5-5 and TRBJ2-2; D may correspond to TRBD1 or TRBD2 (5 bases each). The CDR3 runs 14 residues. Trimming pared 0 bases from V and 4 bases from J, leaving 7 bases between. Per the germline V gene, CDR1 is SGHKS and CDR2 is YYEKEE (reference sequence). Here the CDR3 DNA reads TGTGCCAGCAGCTTGGAGGGGAGCACCGGGGAGCTGTTTTTT. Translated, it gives CASSLEGSTGELFF.

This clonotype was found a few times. This CDR3 reads CASGGTSGRGYNEQFF. In DNA form, the CDR3 reads TGCGCCAGCGGCGGGACTAGCGGGAGAGGCTACAATGAGCAGTTCTTC. V is TRBV5-1 and J is TRBJ2-1; TRBD2 matches at 14 bases. CDR1 is SGHRS, CDR2 YFSETQ, per germline. The CDR3 has 16 residues. The V segment lost 7 bases and the J segment 3 bases; nucleotides outside the gene matches: 6.

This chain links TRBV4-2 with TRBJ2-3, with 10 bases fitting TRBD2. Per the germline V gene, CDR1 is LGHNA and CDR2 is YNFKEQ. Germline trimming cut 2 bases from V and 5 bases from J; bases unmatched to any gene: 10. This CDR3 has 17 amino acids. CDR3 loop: CASSQPSGGLREDTQYF. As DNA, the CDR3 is TGTGCCAGCAGCCAACCTAGCGGGGGTCTCCGGGAAGATACGCAGTATTTT.

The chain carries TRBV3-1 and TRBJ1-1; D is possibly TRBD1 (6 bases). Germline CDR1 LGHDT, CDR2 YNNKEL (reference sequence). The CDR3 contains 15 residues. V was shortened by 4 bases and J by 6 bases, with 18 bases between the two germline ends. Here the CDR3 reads CASSPLDSPLAEAFF. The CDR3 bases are TGTGCCAGCAGCCCTCTGGACAGCCCGTTGGCTGAAGCTTTCTTT.

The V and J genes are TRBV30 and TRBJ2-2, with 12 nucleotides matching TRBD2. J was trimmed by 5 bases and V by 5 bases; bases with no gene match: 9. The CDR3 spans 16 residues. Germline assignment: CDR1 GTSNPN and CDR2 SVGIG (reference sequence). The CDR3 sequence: CAWDLAGGPRTGELFF. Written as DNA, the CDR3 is TGTGCCTGGGATCTAGCGGGGGGGCCCAGGACCGGGGAGCTGTTTTTT.

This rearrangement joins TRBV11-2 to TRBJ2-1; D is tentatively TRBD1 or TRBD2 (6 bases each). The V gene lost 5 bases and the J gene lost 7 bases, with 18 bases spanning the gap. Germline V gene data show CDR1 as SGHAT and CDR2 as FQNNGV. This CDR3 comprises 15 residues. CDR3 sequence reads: CASSPRGGRGNEQFF. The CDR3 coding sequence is TGTGCCAGCAGCCCTAGGGGAGGTAGGGGGAATGAGCAGTTCTTC.

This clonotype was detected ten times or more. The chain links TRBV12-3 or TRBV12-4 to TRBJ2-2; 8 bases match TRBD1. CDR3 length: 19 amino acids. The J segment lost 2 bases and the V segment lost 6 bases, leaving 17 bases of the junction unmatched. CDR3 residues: CASRAGTGNVARNTGELFF. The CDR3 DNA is TGTGCCAGCAGGGCCGGGACAGGAAATGTTGCCAGAAACACCGGGGAGCTGTTTTTT.

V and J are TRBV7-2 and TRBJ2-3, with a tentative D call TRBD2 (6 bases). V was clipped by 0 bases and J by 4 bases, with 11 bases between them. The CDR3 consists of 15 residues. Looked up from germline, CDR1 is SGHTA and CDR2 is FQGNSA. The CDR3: CASSLARASADTQYF. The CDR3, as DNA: TGTGCCAGCAGCTTAGCGCGGGCTAGCGCAGATACGCAGTATTTT.

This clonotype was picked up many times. The CDR3, as DNA: TGCGCCAGCAGCCCTGGACAGGGGGTGAACTATGGCTACACCTTC. This codes for CASSPGQGVNYGYTF. V gene TRBV5-1 combines with J gene TRBJ1-2; 10 bases align to TRBD1. CDR3 length equals 15 residues. With 4 bases clipped from V and 2 bases from J, the junction kept 5 bases outside the gene matches. The germline CDR1 and CDR2 sequences are SGHRS and YFSETQ.

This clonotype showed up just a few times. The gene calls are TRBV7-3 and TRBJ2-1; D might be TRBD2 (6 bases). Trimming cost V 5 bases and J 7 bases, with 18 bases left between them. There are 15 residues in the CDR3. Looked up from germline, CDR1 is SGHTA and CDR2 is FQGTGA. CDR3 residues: CASSPRDSWVNEQFF. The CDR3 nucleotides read TGTGCCAGCAGCCCTAGGGACTCCTGGGTTAATGAGCAGTTCTTC.

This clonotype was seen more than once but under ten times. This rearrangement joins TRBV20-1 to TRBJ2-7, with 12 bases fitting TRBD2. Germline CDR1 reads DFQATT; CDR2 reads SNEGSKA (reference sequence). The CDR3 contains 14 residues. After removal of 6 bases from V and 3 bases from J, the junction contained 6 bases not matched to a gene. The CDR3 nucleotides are TGCAGTGCGACGGGGACTAGCGGGTACTACGAGCAGTACTTC. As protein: CSATGTSGYYEQYF.

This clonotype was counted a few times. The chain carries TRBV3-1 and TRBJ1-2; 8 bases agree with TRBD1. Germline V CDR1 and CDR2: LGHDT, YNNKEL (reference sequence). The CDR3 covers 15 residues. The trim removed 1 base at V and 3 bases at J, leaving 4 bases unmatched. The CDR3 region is CASSQGQGWDYGYTF. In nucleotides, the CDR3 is TGTGCCAGCAGCCAAGGACAGGGGTGGGACTATGGCTACACCTTC.

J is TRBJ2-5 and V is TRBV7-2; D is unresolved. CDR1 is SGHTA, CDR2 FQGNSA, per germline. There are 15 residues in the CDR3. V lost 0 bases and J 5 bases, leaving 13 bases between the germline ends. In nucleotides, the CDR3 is TGTGCCAGCAGCTTAGCCCGGTCGCGTGGGGAGACCCAGTACTTC. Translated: CASSLARSRGETQYF.

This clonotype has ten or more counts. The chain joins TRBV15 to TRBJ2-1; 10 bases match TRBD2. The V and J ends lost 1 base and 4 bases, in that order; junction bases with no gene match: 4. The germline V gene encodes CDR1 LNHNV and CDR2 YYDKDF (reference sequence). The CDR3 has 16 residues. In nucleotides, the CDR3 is TGTGCCACCAGCAGAGTAGGAGCGGGGGGGTACAATGAGCAGTTCTTC. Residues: CATSRVGAGGYNEQFF.

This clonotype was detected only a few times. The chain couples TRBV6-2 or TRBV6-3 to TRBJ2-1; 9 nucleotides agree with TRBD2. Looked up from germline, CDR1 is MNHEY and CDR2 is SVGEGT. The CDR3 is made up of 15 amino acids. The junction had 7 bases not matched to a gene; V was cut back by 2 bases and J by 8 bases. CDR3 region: CASSYGLARGYEQFF. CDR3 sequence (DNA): TGTGCCAGCAGTTACGGACTAGCGCGAGGCTATGAGCAGTTCTTC.